This T cell receptor beta chain stems from a study of T-cell reconstitution after alpha-beta-depleted transplantation in children. A library of TCRbeta sequences, prepared with unique molecular identifiers, was generated. Each CDR3 protein is one row after TCRdb ran MiXCR on the PCR reads. The data hold a few hundred thousand distinct CDR3 sequences, with 13% observed a single time. This CDR3 contains 12 residues. V lost 6 bases and J 3 bases, leaving 7 bases between the germline ends. Germline CDR1 reads SNHLY; CDR2 reads FYNNEI. This clonotype showed up just a few times. The source was PBMCs, collected from the stem cell graft. J is TRBJ2-3 and V is TRBV2; D unresolved. The source of this sequence is a human donor who donated a stem cell graft to a child with Fanconi anemia. The CDR3 nucleotides are TGTGCCAGCAGATTCAATACAGATACGCAGTATTTT. Translating it yields CASRFNTDTQYF.